A single sample gave rise to the 28 T cell receptor beta chains below, sequenced in a study of T cell repertoires in aging, cancer and after chemotherapy. TCR beta rearrangements were amplified from peripheral blood genomic DNA. Multiplex touch-down PCR with TRB-A/B primers amplified rearranged V-D-J TRB sequences. TCRdb reanalysed the multiplex PCR reads using MiXCR and keeps one entry per CDR3 protein. This sample has 5,000 to 6,500 distinct CDR3 sequences, with roughly 20% found just once. Sequencing used blood. Receptors were obtained from a human donor in good health. The donor label of this sample is uncertain.

A note on this clonotype: Being one base from a much bigger clone, this may be a read error. The rearrangement links TRBV7-9 to TRBJ1-3; the D is unclear. There are 14 residues in the CDR3. V was trimmed by 1 base and J by 8 bases, leaving 12 bases between them. Germline CDR1 SEHNR, CDR2 FQNEAQ (reference sequence). The CDR3 protein is CASSLVGQEDTIYF. The CDR3 DNA reads as TGTGCCAGCAGCTTAGTGGGCCAAGAAGACACCATATATTTT.

This clonotype is deemed large. For the CDR3, the DNA is TGCAGCGTCTCCGCGGATGTAAGGACCGGCGGTGGCTACACCTTC. Amino acid sequence: CSVSADVRTGGGYTF. The chain links TRBV29-1 to TRBJ1-2; D remains ambiguous. The CDR3 has 15 amino acids. Germline V gene lookup returns CDR1 SQVTM and CDR2 ANQGSEA. Trimming took off 6 bases at V and 7 bases at J, with 24 bases between the two ends.

By share of the sample, this clonotype is medium-sized (0.01 to 0.1%). V usage is TRBV27 and J usage is TRBJ1-1; TRBD1 agrees at 8 bases. CDR1 and CDR2 from the germline V gene are MNHEY and SMNVEV (reference sequence). The CDR3 is 16 amino acids. After removal of 6 bases from V and 5 bases from J, the junction contained 14 bases not matched to a gene. The DNA of the CDR3 is TGTGCCAGCAGCCGTGCCGCAGGGGGCTTCGGGACTGAAGCTTTCTTT. Translating it yields CASSRAAGGFGTEAFF.

The chain is built from TRBV4-3 and TRBJ2-2; D gene unclear. The CDR3 runs to 13 residues. With 1 base removed from V and 6 bases from J, the gap between germline ends came to 6 bases. Germline assignment: CDR1 LGHNA and CDR2 YSLEER. The CDR3 nucleotides read TGCGCCAGCAGCCAAGGTAGGGCCGGGGAGCTGTTTTTT. Translated: CASSQGRAGELFF.

The V gene is TRBV4-3, the J gene TRBJ2-4; D call uncertain. The V end was cut by 0 bases, the J end by 5 bases, with 8 bases between. CDR1 and CDR2 (germline): LGHNA, YSLEER. CDR3 size: 14 residues. CDR3 coding DNA: TGCGCCAGCAGCCAAGAGTACAGTCAAAACATTCAGTACTTC. This encodes CASSQEYSQNIQYF.

This chain connects TRBV20-1 to TRBJ1-2; TRBD1 might be the D (6 bases). The CDR3 sequence is 15 residues long. The germline V gene encodes CDR1 DFQATT and CDR2 SNEGSKA (reference sequence). V lost 5 bases to trimming and J lost 3 bases, with 19 bases between them. The CDR3 sequence: CSAPRGGAGDYGYTF. The CDR3 region has the DNA TGCAGTGCTCCCCGTGGGGGGGCGGGAGACTATGGCTACACCTTC.

V is TRBV2 and J is TRBJ1-1, with 8 bases aligning to TRBD1. This CDR3 is built from 14 residues. The junction had 2 bases not matched to a gene; V was cut back by 1 base and J by 4 bases. Germline V gene lookup returns CDR1 SNHLY and CDR2 FYNNEI. The CDR3 DNA reads TGTGCCAGCAGTGAAGTAACAGGGGGCACTGAAGCTTTCTTT. Its protein is CASSEVTGGTEAFF. Full variable domain (remainder filled in from reference TRBV2 and TRBJ1-1): EPEVTQTPSHQVTQMGQEVILRCVPISNHLYFYWYRQILGQKVEFLVSFYNNEISEKSEIFDDQFSVERPDGSNFTLKIRSTKLEDSAMYFCASSEVTGGTEAFFGQGTRLTVV.

The J gene is TRBJ1-4, the V gene TRBV18; TRBD1 matches at 8 bases. Trimming at V came to 4 bases and at J to 5 bases, leaving 6 bases not matched to a gene. This CDR3 is 15 amino acids long. Germline V gene lookup returns CDR1 KGHSH and CDR2 LQKENI. The CDR3 region has the DNA TGTGCCAGCTCACGTACGGGACAGGAGAATGAAAAACTGTTTTTT. This sequence encodes CASSRTGQENEKLFF.

By frequency in the sample, this clonotype is medium-sized. V is TRBV18 and J is TRBJ2-7, with 9 bases fitting TRBD1. There are 13 residues in the CDR3. Germline trimming cut 6 bases from V and 3 bases from J; bases unmatched to any gene: 3. Per the germline V gene, CDR1 is KGHSH and CDR2 is LQKENI. The CDR3, as DNA: TGTGCCAGCTCTCTGGGACAGGGCTACGAGCAGTACTTC. Protein sequence: CASSLGQGYEQYF.

This clonotype ranks as medium-sized. The V gene is TRBV6-1, the J gene TRBJ1-2; D is perhaps TRBD1 (6 bases). Germline assignment: CDR1 MNHNS and CDR2 SASEGT. The CDR3 spans 16 residues. Trimming removed 0 bases at V and 4 bases at J, with 15 bases between. The CDR3 sequence: CASSEALLGGLYGYTF. The CDR3 region has the DNA TGTGCCAGCAGTGAAGCGCTTCTAGGGGGGCTCTATGGCTACACCTTC.

This clonotype appeared a few times. The gene calls are TRBV7-9 and TRBJ1-1, with unresolved D. The CDR3 consists of 12 residues. Germline assignment: CDR1 SEHNR and CDR2 FQNEAQ (reference sequence). With 6 bases removed from V and 0 bases from J, the gap between germline ends came to 5 bases. The CDR3 loop reads CASRSVNTEAFF. The CDR3 nucleotides are TGTGCCAGCAGGTCGGTGAACACTGAAGCTTTCTTT.

Sample share makes this clonotype medium-sized. The chain is built from TRBV6-5 and TRBJ1-2; TRBD1 matches at 8 bases. CDR3 length equals 15 residues. CDR1 is MNHEY and CDR2 is SVGAGI in the germline V gene. V trimming: 3 bases; J trimming: 7 bases; junction bases outside the gene matches: 10. CDR3 in amino acids: CASSYGQGRGVGYTF. For the CDR3, the DNA is TGTGCCAGCAGTTATGGACAGGGAAGGGGGGTTGGCTACACCTTC.

This sequence joins TRBV20-1 and TRBJ1-6; D call uncertain. Germline lookup yields CDR1 DFQATT and CDR2 SNEGSKA (reference sequence). The V gene lost 4 bases and the J gene lost 11 bases, with 15 bases spanning the gap. The CDR3 runs 13 residues. The CDR3 sequence is CSANFGPMAPLHF. CDR3 DNA: TGCAGTGCTAACTTCGGACCAATGGCACCCCTCCACTTT.

Relative to its sample, this clonotype is medium-sized. The chain carries TRBV6-1 and TRBJ2-1; weak D call: TRBD2 (6 bases). The germline V gene has CDR1 MNHNS and CDR2 SASEGT. The V and J ends lost 7 bases and 9 bases respectively, with 13 bases between them. The CDR3 is made up of 12 amino acids. Here the CDR3 reads CASTSDGSEQFF. The CDR3 DNA sequence: TGTGCCAGCACTTCGGACGGGAGTGAGCAGTTCTTC.

By share, this clonotype ranks as medium-sized. The CDR3 DNA reads as TGTGCCAGCAGTTTATCATTGACAGGGGGGTCTGGCTACACCTTC. It specifies CASSLSLTGGSGYTF. This chain joins TRBV27 and TRBJ1-2, with 9 bases matching TRBD1. Trimming at V came to 0 bases and at J to 7 bases, leaving 6 bases not matched to a gene. The CDR3 spans 15 residues. Germline assignment: CDR1 MNHEY and CDR2 SMNVEV (reference sequence).

This clonotype has more than one count but fewer than ten. The CDR3 region is CASSFPGKVNGYTF. The CDR3 DNA sequence: TGTGCCAGCAGTTTCCCGGGGAAGGTGAATGGCTACACCTTC. The chain couples TRBV12-3 or TRBV12-4 to TRBJ1-2; no reliable D call. This CDR3 region has 14 residues. The germline V and J ends were trimmed by 3 bases and 6 bases, with 14 bases remaining between them.

The gene calls are TRBV20-1 and TRBJ1-1; TRBD1 matches at 7 bases. CDR3 size: 16 residues. CDR1 and CDR2 from the germline V gene are DFQATT and SNEGSKA (reference sequence). J gave up 4 bases and V 0 bases, and 11 bases lay outside the gene matches. This chain's CDR3 is CSARDLKGALGTEAFF. In nucleotides, the CDR3 is TGCAGTGCTAGAGATCTAAAGGGGGCCCTCGGCACTGAAGCTTTCTTT.

This clonotype has just a few counts. The rearrangement joins TRBV11-2 to TRBJ2-1; 13 bases align to TRBD2. J gave up 8 bases and V 4 bases, and 8 bases lay outside the gene matches. The CDR3 consists of 16 residues. The germline CDR1 and CDR2 sequences are SGHAT and FQNNGV. The CDR3 here is CASSSDGLAGVDEQFF. DNA for the CDR3: TGTGCCAGCAGCTCCGACGGACTAGCGGGAGTCGATGAGCAGTTCTTC. Using reference TRBV11-2 and TRBJ2-1 for the parts outside the CDR3, the full variable domain is EAGVAQSPRYKIIEKRQSVAFWCNPISGHATLYWYQQILGQGPKLLIQFQNNGVVDDSQLPKDRFSAERLKGVDSTLKIQPAKLEDSAVYLCASSSDGLAGVDEQFFGPGTRLTVL.

The table lists this clonotype with a few counts. The chain carries TRBV7-9 and TRBJ1-3; weak D call: TRBD1 (5 bases). Germline V gives CDR1 SEHNR, CDR2 FQNEAQ (reference sequence). Trimming removed 6 bases at V and 8 bases at J, with 17 bases between. This CDR3 contains 14 residues. The CDR3 protein is CASRSIGQGDTIYF. The DNA of the CDR3 is TGTGCCAGCAGATCAATCGGACAAGGAGACACCATATATTTT.

The chain recombines TRBV4-3 with TRBJ2-3; 8 bases agree with TRBD2. Germline lookup yields CDR1 LGHNA and CDR2 YSLEER. The CDR3 has 15 amino acids. Trimming cost V 4 bases and J 2 bases; bases outside gene matches: 5. The CDR3 is CASSLTSVTTDTQYF. CDR3 coding DNA: TGCGCCAGCAGCCTGACTAGCGTTACCACAGATACGCAGTATTTT.

By sample fraction, this clonotype is medium-sized. The chain has TRBV5-6 and TRBJ1-3, with TRBD1 identical over 8 bases. The germline V gene encodes CDR1 SGHDT and CDR2 YYEEEE. The CDR3 has 17 amino acids. V was pared by 1 base and J by 2 bases, with 8 bases of the junction left unmatched. In nucleotides, the CDR3 is TGTGCCAGCAGCTTGCACCGGACAGGGAAAGCTGGAAACACCATATATTTT. This sequence encodes CASSLHRTGKAGNTIYF.

Relative to its sample, this clonotype is medium-sized. The chain couples TRBV15 to TRBJ2-5, with D uncertain. The V and J ends lost 6 bases and 4 bases respectively, with 9 bases between them. The CDR3 is made up of 12 amino acids. Germline V gene lookup returns CDR1 LNHNV and CDR2 YYDKDF (reference sequence). CDR3 region: CATRDQGETQYF. CDR3 coding DNA: TGTGCCACCAGAGACCAAGGAGAGACCCAGTACTTC.

This clonotype is medium-sized (0.01 to 0.1%) by share. The chain couples TRBV6-6 to TRBJ2-5, with 10 positions matching TRBD1. There are 15 residues in the CDR3. After removal of 7 bases from V and 5 bases from J, the junction contained 10 bases not matched to a gene. Germline assignment: CDR1 MNHNY and CDR2 SVGAGI (reference sequence). The CDR3: CASTDEDRGDETQYF. Here the CDR3 DNA reads TGTGCCAGCACCGACGAGGACAGGGGGGATGAGACCCAGTACTTC.

By share, this clonotype counts as medium-sized (0.01 to 0.1%). The rearrangement joins TRBV19 to TRBJ2-1; 10 positions agree with TRBD2. Germline V CDR1 and CDR2: LNHDA, SQIVND (reference sequence). Germline trimming cut 4 bases from V and 0 bases from J; bases unmatched to any gene: 0. CDR3 size: 15 residues. The chain's CDR3 is CASSTSGSSYNEQFF. Written as DNA, the CDR3 is TGTGCCAGTAGTACTAGCGGGAGCTCCTACAATGAGCAGTTCTTC.

On this clonotype: One base away lies a much larger clone, so this may be a sequencing read error. The chain couples TRBV6-1 to TRBJ1-1, with D hard to call. Germline V gives CDR1 MNHNS, CDR2 SASEGT. V lost 5 bases and J lost 2, with 12 bases in between. This CDR3 spans 14 amino acids. The CDR3 is CASSIWTGNTEAFF. The CDR3 DNA reads as TGTGCCAGCAGTATTTGGACGGGAAACACTGAAGCTTTCTTT.

V gene TRBV20-1 combines with J gene TRBJ2-5; D is possibly TRBD2 (5 bases). The CDR3 has 13 residues. Per germline, CDR1 DFQATT and CDR2 SNEGSKA (reference sequence). Trimming took 1 base from V and 1 from J, leaving 7 bases between them. The chain's CDR3 is CSARGGSQETQYF. CDR3 DNA: TGCAGTGCTAGAGGAGGGTCCCAAGAGACCCAGTACTTC.

On this clonotype itself: A much larger clone is a single base away; this may be a read error. The rearrangement joins TRBV5-1 to TRBJ2-7; 7 bases align to TRBD1. There are 15 residues in the CDR3. Germline V gives CDR1 SGHRS, CDR2 YFSETQ. Trimming removed 9 bases from V and 2 bases from J; junction bases left unmatched: 14. Here the CDR3 reads CAIRDPDRSAYEQYF. CDR3 in DNA: TGCGCCATCAGGGACCCGGACAGGAGCGCCTACGAGCAGTACTTC.

Regarding this clonotype: A much bigger clone sits one base away, suggesting this may be a read error. The V gene is TRBV5-5, the J gene TRBJ1-1, with D possibly matching TRBD1 (5 bases). Per the germline V gene, CDR1 is SGHKS and CDR2 is YYEKEE (reference sequence). CDR3 length equals 14 residues. The CDR3 spells CAGSLGVTGTEAFF. CDR3 nucleotide sequence: TGTGCCGGCAGCTTGGGGGTCACAGGCACTGAAGCTTTCTTT. The whole variable domain, remainder taken from reference TRBV5-5 and TRBJ1-1, is DAGVTQSPTHLIKTRGQQVTLRCSPISGHKSVSWYQQVLGQGPQFIFQYYEKEERGRGNFPDRFSARQFPNYSSELNVNALLLGDSALYLCAGSLGVTGTEAFFGQGTRLTVV.